This T cell receptor beta chain was captured by sequencing in a study of control samples from healthy donors and cancer patients. Libraries were prepared by immunoSEQ multiplex PCR; TCRdb keeps only in-frame clonotypes and omits some of them. This repertoire shows 130,000 to 150,000 clones, about 85% found once; its top ten account for 8% to 9.5%. Germline CDR1 is MNHNY and CDR2 is SVGAGI (reference sequence). The CDR3 has 14 residues. V was shortened by 7 bases and J by 1 base, with 13 bases between the two germline ends. The V and J genes are TRBV6-6 and TRBJ1-1, with D possibly TRBD1 on 5 matching bases. This TCR came from a woman aged 25-40 years in good health. The sequenced material came from blood. The CDR3: CASTPTGGNTEAFF. The CDR3 DNA reads as TGTGCCAGCACCCCGACTGGGGGGAACACTGAAGCTTTCTTT.